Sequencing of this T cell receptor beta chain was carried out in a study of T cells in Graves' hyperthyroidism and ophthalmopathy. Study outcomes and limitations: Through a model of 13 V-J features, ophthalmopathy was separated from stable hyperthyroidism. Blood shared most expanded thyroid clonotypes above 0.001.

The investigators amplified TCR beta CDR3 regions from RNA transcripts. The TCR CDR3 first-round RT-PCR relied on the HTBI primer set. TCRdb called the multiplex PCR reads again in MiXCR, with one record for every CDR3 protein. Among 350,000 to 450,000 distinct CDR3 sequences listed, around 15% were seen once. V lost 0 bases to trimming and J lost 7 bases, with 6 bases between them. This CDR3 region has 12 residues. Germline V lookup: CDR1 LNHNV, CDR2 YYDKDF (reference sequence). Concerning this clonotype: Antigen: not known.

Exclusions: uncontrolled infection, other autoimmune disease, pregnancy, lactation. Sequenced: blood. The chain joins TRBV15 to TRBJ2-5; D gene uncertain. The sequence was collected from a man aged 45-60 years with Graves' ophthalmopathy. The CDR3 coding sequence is TGTGCCACCAGCAGAGAATCTGGGACCCAGTACTTC. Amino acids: CATSRESGTQYF.